This record covers a single T cell receptor beta chain. As yet, its antigen is unknown. Produced via immunoSEQ multiplex PCR; TCRdb's table is partial and in-frame only. The data show some 94,000 clones, roughly 87% seen once. This entry belongs to a study of T cell responses to AZD1222 COVID-19 vaccine. The study's findings and limits: Spike-specific TCR breadth and depth grew following two AZD1222 doses. Baseline serostatus was positive in only a handful of AZD1222 recipients.

Germline V gene data show CDR1 as MDHEN and CDR2 as SYDVKM. This CDR3 is 13 amino acids long. V was shortened by 7 bases and J by 3 bases, with 12 bases between the two germline ends. This clonotype originated in an adult who received the AZD1222 COVID-19 vaccine. This rearrangement joins TRBV28 to TRBJ1-2; TRBD1 might be the D (6 bases). The source was peripheral blood, collected 28 days after the second AZD1222 dose. In DNA form, the CDR3 reads TGTGCCAGCACCCCCCACAGGGACTATGGCTACACCTTC. Translation gives CASTPHRDYGYTF.